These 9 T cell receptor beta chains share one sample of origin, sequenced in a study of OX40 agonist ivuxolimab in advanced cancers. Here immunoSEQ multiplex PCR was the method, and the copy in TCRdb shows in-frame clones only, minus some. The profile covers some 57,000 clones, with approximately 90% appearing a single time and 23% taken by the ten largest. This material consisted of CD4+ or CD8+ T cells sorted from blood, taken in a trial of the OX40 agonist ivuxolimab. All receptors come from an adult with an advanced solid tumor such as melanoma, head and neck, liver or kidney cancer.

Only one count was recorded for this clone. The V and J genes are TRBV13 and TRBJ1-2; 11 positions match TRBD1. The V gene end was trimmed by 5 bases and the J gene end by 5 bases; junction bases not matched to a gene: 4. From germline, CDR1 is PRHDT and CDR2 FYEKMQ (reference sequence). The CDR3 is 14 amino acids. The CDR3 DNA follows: TGTGCCAGCAGCGAGGGACAGGGGGGATATGGCTACACCTTC. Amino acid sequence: CASSEGQGGYGYTF.

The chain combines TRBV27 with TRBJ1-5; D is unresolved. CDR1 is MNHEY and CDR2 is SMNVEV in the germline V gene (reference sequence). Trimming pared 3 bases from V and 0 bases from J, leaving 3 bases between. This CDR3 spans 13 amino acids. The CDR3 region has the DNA TGTGCCAGCAGTTTCCTTAGCAATCAGCCCCAGCATTTT. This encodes CASSFLSNQPQHF.

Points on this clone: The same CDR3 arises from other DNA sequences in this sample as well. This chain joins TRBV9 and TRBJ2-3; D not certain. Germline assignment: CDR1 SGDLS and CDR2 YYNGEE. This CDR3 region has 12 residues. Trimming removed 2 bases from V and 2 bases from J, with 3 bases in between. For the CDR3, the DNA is TGTGCCAGCAGCGTCGACACAGATACGCAGTATTTT. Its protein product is CASSVDTDTQYF.

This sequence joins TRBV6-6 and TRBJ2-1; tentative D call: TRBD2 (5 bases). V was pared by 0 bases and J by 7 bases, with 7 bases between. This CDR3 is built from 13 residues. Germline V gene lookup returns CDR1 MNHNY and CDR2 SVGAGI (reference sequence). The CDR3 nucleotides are TGTGCCAGCAGTTACTCCCGCGGGAATGAGCAGTTCTTC. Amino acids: CASSYSRGNEQFF.

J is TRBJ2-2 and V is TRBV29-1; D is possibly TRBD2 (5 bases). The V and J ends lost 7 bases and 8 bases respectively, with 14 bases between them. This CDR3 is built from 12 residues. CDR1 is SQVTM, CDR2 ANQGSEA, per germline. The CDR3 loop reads CSAASGSGELFF. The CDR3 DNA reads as TGCAGCGCCGCAAGCGGTTCGGGGGAGCTGTTTTTT.

CDR3 in DNA: TGTGCCAGCAGTTTGGGACTAGCGGCTACAGATACGCAGTATTTT. It codes for CASSLGLAATDTQYF. The chain links TRBV28 to TRBJ2-3; TRBD2 matches at 11 bases. CDR1 and CDR2 (germline): MDHEN, SYDVKM. V was clipped by 3 bases and J by 3 bases; unmatched bases: 2. There are 15 residues in the CDR3.

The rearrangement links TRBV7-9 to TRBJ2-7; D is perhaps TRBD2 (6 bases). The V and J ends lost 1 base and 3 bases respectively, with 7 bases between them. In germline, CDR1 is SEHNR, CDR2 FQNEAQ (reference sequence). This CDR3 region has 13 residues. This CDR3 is CASSLVGGYEQYV. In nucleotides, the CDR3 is TGTGCCAGCAGCTTAGTGGGGGGCTACGAGCAGTACGTC.

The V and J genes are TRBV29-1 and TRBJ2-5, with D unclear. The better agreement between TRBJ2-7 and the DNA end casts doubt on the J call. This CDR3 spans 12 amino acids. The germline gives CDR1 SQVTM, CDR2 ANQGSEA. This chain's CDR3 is CSVVQVPYEQYF. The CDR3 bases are TGCAGCGTTGTCCAGGTCCCGTACGAGCAGTACTTC.

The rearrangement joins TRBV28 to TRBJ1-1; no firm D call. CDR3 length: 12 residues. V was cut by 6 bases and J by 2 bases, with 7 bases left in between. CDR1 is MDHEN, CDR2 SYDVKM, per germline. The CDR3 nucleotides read TGTGCCAGCAGAGACGAAAACACTGAAGCTTTCTTT. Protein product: CASRDENTEAFF.